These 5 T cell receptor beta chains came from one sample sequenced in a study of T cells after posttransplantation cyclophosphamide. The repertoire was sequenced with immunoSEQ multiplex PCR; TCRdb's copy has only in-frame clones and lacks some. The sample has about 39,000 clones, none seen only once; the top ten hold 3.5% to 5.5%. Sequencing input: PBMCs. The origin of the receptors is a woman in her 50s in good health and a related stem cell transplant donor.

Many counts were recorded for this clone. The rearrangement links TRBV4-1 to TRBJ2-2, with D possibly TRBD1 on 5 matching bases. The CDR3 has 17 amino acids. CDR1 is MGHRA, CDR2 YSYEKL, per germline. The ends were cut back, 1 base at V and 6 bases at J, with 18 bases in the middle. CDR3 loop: CASSQGGLGLYPGELFF. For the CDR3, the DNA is TGCGCCAGCAGCCAAGGGGGCCTCGGGCTATATCCCGGGGAGCTGTTTTTT.

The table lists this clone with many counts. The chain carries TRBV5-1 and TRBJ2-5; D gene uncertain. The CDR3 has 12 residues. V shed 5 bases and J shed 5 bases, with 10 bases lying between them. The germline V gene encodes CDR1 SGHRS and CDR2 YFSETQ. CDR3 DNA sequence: TGCGCCAGCAGAAAAGAGTCGGAGACCCAGTACTTC. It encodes CASRKESETQYF.

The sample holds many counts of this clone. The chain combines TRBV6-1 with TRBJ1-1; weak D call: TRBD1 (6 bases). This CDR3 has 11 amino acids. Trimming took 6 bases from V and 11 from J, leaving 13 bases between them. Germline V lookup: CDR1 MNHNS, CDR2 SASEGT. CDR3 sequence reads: CASRGQPRAFF. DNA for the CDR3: TGTGCCAGCAGGGGACAACCACGCGCTTTCTTT.

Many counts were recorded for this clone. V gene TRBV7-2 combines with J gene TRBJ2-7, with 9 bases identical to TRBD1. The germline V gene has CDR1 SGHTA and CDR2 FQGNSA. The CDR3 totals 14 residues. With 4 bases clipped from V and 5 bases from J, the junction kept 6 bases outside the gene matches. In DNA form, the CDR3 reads TGTGCCAGCAGCTATGGGACAGGGAAGGACGAGCAGTACTTC. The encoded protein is CASSYGTGKDEQYF. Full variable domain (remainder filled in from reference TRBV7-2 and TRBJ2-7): GAGVSQSPSNKVTEKGKDVELRCDPISGHTALYWYRQSLGQGLEFLIYFQGNSAPDKSGLPSDRFSAERTGGSVSTLTIQRTQQEDSAVYLCASSYGTGKDEQYFGPGTRLTVT.

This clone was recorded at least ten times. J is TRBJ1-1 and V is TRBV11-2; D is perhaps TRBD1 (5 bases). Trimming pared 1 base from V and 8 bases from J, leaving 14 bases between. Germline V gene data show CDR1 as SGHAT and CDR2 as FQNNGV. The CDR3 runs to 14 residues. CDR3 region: CASSLVLGGREAFF. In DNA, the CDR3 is TGTGCCAGCAGCTTAGTCCTGGGGGGACGAGAAGCTTTCTTT.